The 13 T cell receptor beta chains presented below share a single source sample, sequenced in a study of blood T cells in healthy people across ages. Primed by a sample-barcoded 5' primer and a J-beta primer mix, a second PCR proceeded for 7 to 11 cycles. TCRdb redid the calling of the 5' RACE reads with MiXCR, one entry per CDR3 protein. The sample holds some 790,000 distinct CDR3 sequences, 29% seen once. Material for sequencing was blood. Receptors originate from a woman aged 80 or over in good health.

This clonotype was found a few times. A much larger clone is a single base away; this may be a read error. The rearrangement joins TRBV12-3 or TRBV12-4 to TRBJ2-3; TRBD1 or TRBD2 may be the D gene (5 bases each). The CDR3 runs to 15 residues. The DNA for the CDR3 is TGTGCCAGCAGTTTAGCGGGGGTGAGCACAGATGCGCAGTATTTT. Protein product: CASSLAGVSTDAQYF.

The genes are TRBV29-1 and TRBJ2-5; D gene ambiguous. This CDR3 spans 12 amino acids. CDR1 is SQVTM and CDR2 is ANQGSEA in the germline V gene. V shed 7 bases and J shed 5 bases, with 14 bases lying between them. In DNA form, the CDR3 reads TGCAGCGGTGAGGTCCCGGTGGAGACCCAGTACTTC. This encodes CSGEVPVETQYF.

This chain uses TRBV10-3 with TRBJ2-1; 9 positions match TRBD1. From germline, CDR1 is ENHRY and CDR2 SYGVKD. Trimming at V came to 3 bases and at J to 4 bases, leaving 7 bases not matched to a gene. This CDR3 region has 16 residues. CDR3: CAISEGDRVLYNEQFF. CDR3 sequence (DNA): TGTGCCATCAGTGAAGGGGACAGGGTTTTATACAATGAGCAGTTCTTC.

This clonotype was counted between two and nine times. The DNA for the CDR3 is TGTGCCACCAGCAGAGATAAAGGGGCTAATCAGCCCCAGCATTTT. Amino acids: CATSRDKGANQPQHF. The chain recombines TRBV15 with TRBJ1-5; a possible D gene is TRBD1 (5 bases). Trimming removed 0 bases at V and 4 bases at J, with 10 bases between. There are 15 residues in the CDR3. The germline CDR1 and CDR2 sequences are LNHNV and YYDKDF (reference sequence).

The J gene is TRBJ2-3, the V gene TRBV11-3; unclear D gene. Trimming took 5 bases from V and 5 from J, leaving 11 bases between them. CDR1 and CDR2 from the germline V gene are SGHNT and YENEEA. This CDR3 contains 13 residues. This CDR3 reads CASSERLGDTQYF. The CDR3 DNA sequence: TGTGCCAGCAGCGAACGCTTGGGAGATACGCAGTATTTT. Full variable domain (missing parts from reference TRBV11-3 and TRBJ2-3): EAGVVQSPRYKIIEKKQPVAFWCNPISGHNTLYWYLQNLGQGPELLIRYENEEAVDDSQLPKDRFSAERLKGVDSTLKIQPAELGDSAVYLCASSERLGDTQYFGPGTRLTVL.

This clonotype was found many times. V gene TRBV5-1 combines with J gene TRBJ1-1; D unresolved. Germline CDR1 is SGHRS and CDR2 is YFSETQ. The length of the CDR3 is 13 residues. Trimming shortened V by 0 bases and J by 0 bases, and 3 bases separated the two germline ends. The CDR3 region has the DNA TGCGCCAGCAGCTTGGAGGTGAACACTGAAGCTTTCTTT. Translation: CASSLEVNTEAFF.

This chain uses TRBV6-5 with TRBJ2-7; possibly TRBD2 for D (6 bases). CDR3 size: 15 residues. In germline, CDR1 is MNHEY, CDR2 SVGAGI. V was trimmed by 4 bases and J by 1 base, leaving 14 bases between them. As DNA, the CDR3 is TGTGCCAGCAGTTCTCCGACTAGTTCTTCCTACGAGCAGTACTTC. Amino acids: CASSSPTSSSYEQYF.

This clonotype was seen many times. CDR3 nucleotides: TGCAGCGTCCCTGGCGTGGGGGCTGAAGCTTTCTTT. Protein sequence: CSVPGVGAEAFF. V gene TRBV29-1 combines with J gene TRBJ1-1, with a weak D call TRBD1 (5 bases). V dropped 6 bases and J dropped 6 bases, with 14 bases sitting between them. This CDR3 comprises 12 residues. Germline V lookup: CDR1 SQVTM, CDR2 ANQGSEA.

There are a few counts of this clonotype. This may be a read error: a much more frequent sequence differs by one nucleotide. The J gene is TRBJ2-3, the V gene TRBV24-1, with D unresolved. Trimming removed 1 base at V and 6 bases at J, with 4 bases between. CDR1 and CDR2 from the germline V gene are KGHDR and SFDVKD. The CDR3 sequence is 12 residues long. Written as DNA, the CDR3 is TGTGCCACCAGTGATTTTCGGGATACGCAGTATTTT. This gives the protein CATSDFRDTQYF.

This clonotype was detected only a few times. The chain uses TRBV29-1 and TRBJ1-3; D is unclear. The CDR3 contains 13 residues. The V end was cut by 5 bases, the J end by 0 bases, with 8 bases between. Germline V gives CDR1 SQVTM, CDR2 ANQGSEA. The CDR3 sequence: CSVLFLSGNTIYF. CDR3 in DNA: TGCAGCGTTTTATTCCTCTCTGGAAACACCATATATTTT.

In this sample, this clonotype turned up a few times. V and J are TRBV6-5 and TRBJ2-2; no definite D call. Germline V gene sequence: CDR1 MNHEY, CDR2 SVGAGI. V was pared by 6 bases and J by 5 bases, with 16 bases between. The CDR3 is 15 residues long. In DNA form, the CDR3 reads TGTGCCAGCAGCAAACTTACAATCGGGACCGGGGAGCTGTTTTTT. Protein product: CASSKLTIGTGELFF.

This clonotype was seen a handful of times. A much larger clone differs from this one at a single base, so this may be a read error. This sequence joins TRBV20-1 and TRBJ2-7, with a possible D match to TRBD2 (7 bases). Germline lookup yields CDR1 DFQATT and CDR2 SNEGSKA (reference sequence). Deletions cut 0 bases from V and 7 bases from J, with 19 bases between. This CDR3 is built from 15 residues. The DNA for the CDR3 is TGCAGTGCTAGAGATCCGCGGGGGCCCAACAATGAGCAGTACTTC. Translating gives CSARDPRGPNNEQYF.

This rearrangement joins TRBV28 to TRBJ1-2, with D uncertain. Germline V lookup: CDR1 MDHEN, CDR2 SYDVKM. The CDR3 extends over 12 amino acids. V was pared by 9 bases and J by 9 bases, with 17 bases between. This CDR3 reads CASGVGGSRYTF. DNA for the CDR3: TGTGCCAGTGGGGTAGGCGGTAGTCGCTACACCTTC.